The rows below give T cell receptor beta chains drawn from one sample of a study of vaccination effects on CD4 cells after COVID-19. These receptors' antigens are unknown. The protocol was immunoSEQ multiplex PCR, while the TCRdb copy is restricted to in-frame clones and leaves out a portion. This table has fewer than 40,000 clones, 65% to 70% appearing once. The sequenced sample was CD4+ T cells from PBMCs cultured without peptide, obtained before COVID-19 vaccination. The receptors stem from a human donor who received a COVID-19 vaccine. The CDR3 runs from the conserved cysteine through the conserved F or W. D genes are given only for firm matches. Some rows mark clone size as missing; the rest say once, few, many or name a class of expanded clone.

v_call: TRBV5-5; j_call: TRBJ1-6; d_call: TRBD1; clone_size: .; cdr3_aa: CASSLYGTGYSPLHF; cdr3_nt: TGTGCCAGCAGCTTGTACGGGACAGGGTATTCACCCCTCCACTTT
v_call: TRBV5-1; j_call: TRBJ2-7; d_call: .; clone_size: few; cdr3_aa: CASSRTAGLPYEQYF; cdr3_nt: TGCGCCAGCAGCCGGACAGCGGGGCTCCCCTACGAGCAGTACTTC
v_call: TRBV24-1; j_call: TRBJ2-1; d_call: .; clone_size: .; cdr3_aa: CATSDWTIRGGEQFF; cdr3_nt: TGTGCCACCAGTGATTGGACGATTCGGGGTGGTGAGCAGTTCTTC
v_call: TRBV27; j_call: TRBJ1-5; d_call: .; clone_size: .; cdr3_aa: CASSDSRRSNQPQHF; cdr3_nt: TGTGCCAGCAGTGACTCTCGACGGAGCAATCAGCCCCAGCATTTT
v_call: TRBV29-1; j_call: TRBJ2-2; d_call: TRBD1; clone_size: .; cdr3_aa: CSGRTGGTGELFF; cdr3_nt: TGCAGCGGGCGGACAGGGGGAACCGGGGAGCTGTTTTTT
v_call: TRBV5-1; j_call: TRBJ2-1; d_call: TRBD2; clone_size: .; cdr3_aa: CASSLAVTSGYNEQFF; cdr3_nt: TGCGCCAGCAGCTTGGCTGTTACTAGCGGTTACAATGAGCAGTTCTTC
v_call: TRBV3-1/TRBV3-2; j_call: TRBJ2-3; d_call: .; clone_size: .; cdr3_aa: CASSQSVRGTDTQYF; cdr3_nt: TGTGCCAGCAGCCAATCTGTGCGGGGTACAGATACGCAGTATTTT
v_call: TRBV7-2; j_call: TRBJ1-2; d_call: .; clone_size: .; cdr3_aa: CASSSLRWGAQALTGGYTF; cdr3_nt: TGTGCCAGCAGCTCTCTAAGGTGGGGGGCACAGGCCTTGACAGGCGGCTACACCTTC
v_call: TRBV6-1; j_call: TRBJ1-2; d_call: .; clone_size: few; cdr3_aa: CASSELGQLGNNYGYTF; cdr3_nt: TGTGCCAGCAGTGAACTGGGACAACTCGGGAACAACTATGGCTACACCTTC
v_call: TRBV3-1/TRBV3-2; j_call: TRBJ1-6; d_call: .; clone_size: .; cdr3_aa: CASSQERLFNSPLHF; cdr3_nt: TGTGCCAGCAGCCAAGAGAGGCTTTTTAATTCACCCCTCCACTTT
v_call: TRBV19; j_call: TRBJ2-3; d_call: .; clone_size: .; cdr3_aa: CASSFQPRGTDTQYF; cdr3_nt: TGTGCCAGTAGTTTTCAGCCCCGTGGCACAGATACGCAGTATTTT
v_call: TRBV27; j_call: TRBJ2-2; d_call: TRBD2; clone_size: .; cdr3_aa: CASSRLAGGTGELFF; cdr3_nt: TGTGCCAGCAGTCGACTAGCGGGGGGTACCGGGGAGCTGTTTTTT